This TCR beta chain was captured in a study of T cell repertoires in cytomegalovirus infection. Across the study: CMV epitopes used comprised recently identified HLA-C-restricted ones and well-studied HLA-B-restricted ones.

MiXCR was run by TCRdb on the reads, yielding one entry per CDR3 protein. The profile covers hundreds of thousands of distinct CDR3 sequences, with approximately 46% appearing a single time and about 41% taken by the ten largest. After removal of 5 bases from V and 1 base from J, the junction contained 10 bases not matched to a gene. The CDR3 contains 16 residues. Germline V gene lookup returns CDR1 SGHTA and CDR2 FQGNSA. This clonotype occurred a few times. Antigen: not known. The sequence derives from a human donor in good health (CMV status not recorded). Some clones in this sample may be carry-over from other donors' samples. V and J are TRBV7-2 and TRBJ2-7; TRBD2 aligns across 8 bases. Specimen: cultured PBMCs, collected from culture after CMV antigen stimulation. CDR3 in DNA: TGTGCCAGCAGCGTGGCTTCGGGGGGGCCATCCTACGAGCAGTACTTC. Translating gives CASSVASGGPSYEQYF.